This T cell receptor beta chain derives from a study of T cell responses to AZD1222 COVID-19 vaccine. Assay: immunoSEQ multiplex PCR; the TCRdb copy retains only in-frame clones and omits some. The table shows fewer than 200,000 clones, with around 89% occurring only once. CDR3 length: 13 amino acids. V was clipped by 6 bases and J by 7 bases, with 15 bases between them. Germline CDR1 and CDR2: MNHEY and SMNVEV (reference sequence). The TCR originated in an adult who received the MenACWY meningococcal vaccine as a control. The sequencing here drew on peripheral blood, taken 28 days after the second dose of the MenACWY control vaccine. The chain uses TRBV27 and TRBJ1-1; D is unresolved. The CDR3 spells CASSPSGYSEAFF. In nucleotides, the CDR3 is TGTGCCAGCAGCCCGTCGGGCTACAGTGAAGCTTTCTTT.